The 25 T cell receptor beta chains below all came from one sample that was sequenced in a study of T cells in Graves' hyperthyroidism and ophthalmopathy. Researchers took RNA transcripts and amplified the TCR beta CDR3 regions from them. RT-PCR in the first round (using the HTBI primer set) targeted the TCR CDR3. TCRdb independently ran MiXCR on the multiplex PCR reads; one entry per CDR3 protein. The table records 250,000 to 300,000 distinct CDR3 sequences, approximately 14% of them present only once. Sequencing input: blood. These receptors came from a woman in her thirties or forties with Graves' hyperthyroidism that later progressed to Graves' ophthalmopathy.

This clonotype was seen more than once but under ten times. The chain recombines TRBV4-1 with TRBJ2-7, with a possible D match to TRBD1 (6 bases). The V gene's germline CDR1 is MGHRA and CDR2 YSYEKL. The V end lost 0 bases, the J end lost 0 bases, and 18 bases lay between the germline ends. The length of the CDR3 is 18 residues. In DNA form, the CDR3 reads TGCGCCAGCAGCCAAGAGCAAATAAGGGGGTCCAGCTCCTACGAGCAGTACTTC. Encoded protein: CASSQEQIRGSSSYEQYF.

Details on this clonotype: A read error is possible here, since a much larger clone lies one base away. This chain's CDR3 is CASSGGPGNQPQHF. The CDR3 coding sequence is TGTGCCAGTAGTGGGGGCCCAGGCAATCAGCCCCAGCATTTT. This chain uses TRBV19 with TRBJ1-5, with D tentatively TRBD1 (6 bases). V gave up 5 bases and J gave up 2 bases, with 10 bases separating them. The CDR3 is 14 amino acids. The germline CDR1 and CDR2 sequences are LNHDA and SQIVND (reference sequence).

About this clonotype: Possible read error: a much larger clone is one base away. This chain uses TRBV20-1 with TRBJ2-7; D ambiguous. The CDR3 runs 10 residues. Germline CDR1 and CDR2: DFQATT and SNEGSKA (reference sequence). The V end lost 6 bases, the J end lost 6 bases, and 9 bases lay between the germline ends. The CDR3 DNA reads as TGCAGTGCGCTCGGCGGCGAGCAGTACTTC. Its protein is CSALGGEQYF.

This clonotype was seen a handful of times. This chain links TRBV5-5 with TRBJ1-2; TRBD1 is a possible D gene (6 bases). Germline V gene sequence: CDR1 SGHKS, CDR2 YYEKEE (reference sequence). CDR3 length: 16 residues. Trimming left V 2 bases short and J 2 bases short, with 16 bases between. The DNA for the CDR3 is TGTGCCAGCAGCTTAGGGACGACGACAGGCAACTATGGCTACACCTTC. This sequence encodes CASSLGTTTGNYGYTF.

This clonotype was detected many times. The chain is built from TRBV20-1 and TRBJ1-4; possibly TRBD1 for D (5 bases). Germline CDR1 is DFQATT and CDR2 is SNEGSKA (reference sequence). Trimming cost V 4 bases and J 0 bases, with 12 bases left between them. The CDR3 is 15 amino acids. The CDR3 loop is CSATGTAATNEKLFF. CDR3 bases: TGCAGTGCTACCGGGACCGCTGCAACTAATGAAAAACTGTTTTTT.

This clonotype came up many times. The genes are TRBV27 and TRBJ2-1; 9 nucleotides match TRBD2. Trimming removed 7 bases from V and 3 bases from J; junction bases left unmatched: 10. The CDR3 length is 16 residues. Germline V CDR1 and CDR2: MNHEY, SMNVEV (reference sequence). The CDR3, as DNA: TGTGCCAGCACTTGGGCTAGCGGGAACTACTACAATGAGCAGTTCTTC. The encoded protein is CASTWASGNYYNEQFF.

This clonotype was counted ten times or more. The CDR3 here is CASSYSWGDYGYTF. CDR3 nucleotides: TGTGCCAGCAGTTACTCTTGGGGGGACTATGGCTACACCTTC. The chain has TRBV6-6 and TRBJ1-2, with D possibly being TRBD1 (5 bases). In germline, CDR1 is MNHNY, CDR2 SVGAGI (reference sequence). Trimming left V 0 bases short and J 3 bases short, with 8 bases between. The CDR3 has 14 amino acids.

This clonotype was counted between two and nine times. The chain's CDR3 is CASSLLLAENTGELFF. In nucleotides, the CDR3 is TGCGCCAGCAGCTTGCTACTAGCGGAGAACACCGGGGAGCTGTTTTTT. This chain joins TRBV5-1 and TRBJ2-2; 8 nucleotides align to TRBD2. CDR1 and CDR2 (germline): SGHRS, YFSETQ. The V and J ends lost 1 base and 1 base, in that order; junction bases with no gene match: 3. CDR3 length: 16 amino acids. Full variable domain (remainder filled in from reference TRBV5-1 and TRBJ2-2): KAGVTQTPRYLIKTRGQQVTLSCSPISGHRSVSWYQQTPGQGLQFLFEYFSETQRNKGNFPGRFSGRQFSNSRSEMNVSTLELGDSALYLCASSLLLAENTGELFFGEGSRLTVL.

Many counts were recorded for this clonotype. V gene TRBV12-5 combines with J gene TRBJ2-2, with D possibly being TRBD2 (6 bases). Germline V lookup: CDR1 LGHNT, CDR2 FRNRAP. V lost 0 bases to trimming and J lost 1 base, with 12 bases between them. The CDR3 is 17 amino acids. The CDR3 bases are TGTGCTAGTGGTTTGGTACTTGGGCGGGGGAACACCGGGGAGCTGTTTTTT. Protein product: CASGLVLGRGNTGELFF.

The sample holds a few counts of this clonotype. The chain's CDR3 is CASSQEYPGQSYEQYF. The CDR3, as DNA: TGCGCCAGCAGCCAAGAGTATCCGGGACAGTCCTACGAGCAGTACTTC. The V and J genes are TRBV4-1 and TRBJ2-7; the match to TRBD1 covers 7 bases. Trimming cost V 0 bases and J 1 base; bases outside gene matches: 6. The germline V gene encodes CDR1 MGHRA and CDR2 YSYEKL. The CDR3 is 16 amino acids.

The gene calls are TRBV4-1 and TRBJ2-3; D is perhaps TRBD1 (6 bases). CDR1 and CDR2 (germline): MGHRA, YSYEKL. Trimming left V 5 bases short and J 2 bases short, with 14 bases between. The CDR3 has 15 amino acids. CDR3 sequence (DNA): TGCGCCAGCAGCAAACTTCAGGGGTTCACAGATACGCAGTATTTT. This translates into CASSKLQGFTDTQYF.

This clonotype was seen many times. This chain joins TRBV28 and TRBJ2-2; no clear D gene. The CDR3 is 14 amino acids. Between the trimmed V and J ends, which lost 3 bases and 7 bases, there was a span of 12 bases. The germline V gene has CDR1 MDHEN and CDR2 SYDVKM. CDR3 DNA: TGTGCCAGCAGTTTCTTTTATGAAGGCGGGGAGCTGTTTTTT. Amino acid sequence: CASSFFYEGGELFF.

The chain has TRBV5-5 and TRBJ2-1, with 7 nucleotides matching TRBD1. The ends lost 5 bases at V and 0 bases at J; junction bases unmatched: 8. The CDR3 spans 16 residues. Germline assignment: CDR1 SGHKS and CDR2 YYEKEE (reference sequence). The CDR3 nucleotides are TGTGCCAGCAGTCATGACAGGGCGCGCTCCTACAATGAGCAGTTCTTC. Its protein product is CASSHDRARSYNEQFF.

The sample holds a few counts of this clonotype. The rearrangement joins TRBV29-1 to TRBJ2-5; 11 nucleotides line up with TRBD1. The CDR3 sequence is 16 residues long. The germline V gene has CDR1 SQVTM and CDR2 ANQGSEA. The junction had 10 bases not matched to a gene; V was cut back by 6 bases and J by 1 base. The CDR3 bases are TGCAGCGTCCATGGACAGGGGGCTTACCTCCAAGAGACCCAGTACTTC. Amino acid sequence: CSVHGQGAYLQETQYF.

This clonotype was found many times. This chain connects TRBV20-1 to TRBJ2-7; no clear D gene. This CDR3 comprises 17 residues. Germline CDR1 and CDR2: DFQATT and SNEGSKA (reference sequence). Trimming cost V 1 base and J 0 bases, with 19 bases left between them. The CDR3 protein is CSARATLWGSLSYEQYF. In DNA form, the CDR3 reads TGCAGTGCTAGAGCAACTTTGTGGGGATCCCTCTCCTACGAGCAGTACTTC.

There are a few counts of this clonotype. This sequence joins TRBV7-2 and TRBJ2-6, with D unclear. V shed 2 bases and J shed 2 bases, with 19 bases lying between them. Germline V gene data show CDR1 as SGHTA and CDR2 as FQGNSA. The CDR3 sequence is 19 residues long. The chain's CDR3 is CASSLLGLPWLPGANVLTF. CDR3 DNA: TGTGCCAGCAGCTTATTGGGTTTACCTTGGCTCCCTGGGGCCAACGTCCTGACTTTC.

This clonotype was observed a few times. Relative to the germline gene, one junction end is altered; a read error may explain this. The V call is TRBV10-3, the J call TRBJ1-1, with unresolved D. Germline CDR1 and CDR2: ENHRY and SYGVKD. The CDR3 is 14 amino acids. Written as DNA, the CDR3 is TGTGTCATCAGTGAACCGGTACAGCTTACTGAAGCTTTCTTT. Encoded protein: CVISEPVQLTEAFF.

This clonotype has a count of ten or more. The CDR3 spells CASSQATLEGYNEQFF. The CDR3 nucleotides read TGTGCCAGCAGCCAAGCGACTCTAGAGGGATACAATGAGCAGTTCTTC. The chain joins TRBV3-1 to TRBJ2-1; TRBD2 is a possible D gene (5 bases). The germline gives CDR1 LGHDT, CDR2 YNNKEL (reference sequence). Trimming removed 1 base at V and 4 bases at J, with 14 bases between. CDR3 length: 16 residues.

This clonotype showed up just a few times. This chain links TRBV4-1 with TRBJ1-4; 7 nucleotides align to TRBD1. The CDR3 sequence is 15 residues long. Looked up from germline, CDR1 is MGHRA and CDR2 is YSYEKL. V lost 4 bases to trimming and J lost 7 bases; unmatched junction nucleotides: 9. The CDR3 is CASSPGGVQGEKLFF. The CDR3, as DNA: TGCGCCAGCAGCCCAGGGGGAGTTCAGGGTGAAAAACTGTTTTTT.

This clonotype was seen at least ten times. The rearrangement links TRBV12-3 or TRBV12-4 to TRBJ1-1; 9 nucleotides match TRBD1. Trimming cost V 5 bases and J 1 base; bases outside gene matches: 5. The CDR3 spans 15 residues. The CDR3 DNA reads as TGTGCCAGCAGTATACAGGGGGCCGGGAACACTGAAGCTTTCTTT. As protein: CASSIQGAGNTEAFF.

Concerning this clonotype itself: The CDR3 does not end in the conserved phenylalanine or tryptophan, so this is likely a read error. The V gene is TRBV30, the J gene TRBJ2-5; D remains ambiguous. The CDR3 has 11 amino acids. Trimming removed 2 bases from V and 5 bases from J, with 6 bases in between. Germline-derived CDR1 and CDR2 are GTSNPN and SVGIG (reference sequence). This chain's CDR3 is CAWSLIETQYL. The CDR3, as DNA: TGTGCCTGGAGTCTTATCGAGACCCAGTACCTC.

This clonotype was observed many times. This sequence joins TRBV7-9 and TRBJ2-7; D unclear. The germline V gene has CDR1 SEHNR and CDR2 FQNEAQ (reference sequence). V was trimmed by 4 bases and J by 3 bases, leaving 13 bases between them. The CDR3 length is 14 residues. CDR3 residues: CASSSDLLDYEQYF. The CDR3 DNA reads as TGTGCCAGCAGCTCAGATCTACTGGACTACGAGCAGTACTTC.

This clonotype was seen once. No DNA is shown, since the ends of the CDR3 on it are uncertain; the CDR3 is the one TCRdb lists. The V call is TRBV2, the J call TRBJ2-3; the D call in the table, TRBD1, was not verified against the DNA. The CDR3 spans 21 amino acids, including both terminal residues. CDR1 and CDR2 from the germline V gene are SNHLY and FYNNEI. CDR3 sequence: CASSSFRLRFGAGTPLGTQYF.

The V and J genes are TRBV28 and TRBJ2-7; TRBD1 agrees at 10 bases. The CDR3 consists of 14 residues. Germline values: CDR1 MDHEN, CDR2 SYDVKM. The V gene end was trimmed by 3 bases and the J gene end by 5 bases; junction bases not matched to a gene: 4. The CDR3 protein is CASSLTGTGDEQYF. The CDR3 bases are TGTGCCAGCAGTTTGACCGGGACAGGGGACGAGCAGTACTTC.

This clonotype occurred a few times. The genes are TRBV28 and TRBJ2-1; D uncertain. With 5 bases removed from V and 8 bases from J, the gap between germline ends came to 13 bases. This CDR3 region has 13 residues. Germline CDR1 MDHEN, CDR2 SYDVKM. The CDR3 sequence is CASSVPAADEQFF. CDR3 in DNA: TGTGCCAGCAGTGTCCCGGCAGCCGATGAGCAGTTCTTC.